The 9 T cell receptor beta chains below come from one sample, sequenced in a study of technical replicates of blood from a few donors. The repertoire was sequenced with immunoSEQ multiplex PCR; TCRdb's copy has only in-frame clones and lacks some. The sample shows tens of thousands of clones, 85% to 95% of them seen only once. Sequencing input: T cells isolated from PBMCs. The receptors shown here come from a human donor in good health.

The table lists this clone with a few counts. The chain is built from TRBV19 and TRBJ1-5; 8 nucleotides align to TRBD1. The V segment lost 1 base and the J segment 9 bases; nucleotides outside the gene matches: 5. The CDR3 contains 14 residues. Germline V gene data show CDR1 as LNHDA and CDR2 as SQIVND (reference sequence). This CDR3 is CASSIATGDRPQHF. The CDR3 DNA sequence: TGTGCCAGTAGTATAGCGACAGGGGATAGGCCCCAGCATTTT.

V is TRBV7-2 and J is TRBJ2-7; 10 nucleotides agree with TRBD2. CDR1 is SGHTA and CDR2 is FQGNSA in the germline V gene. The CDR3 has 14 amino acids. V lost 3 bases and J lost 2; bases outside the gene matches: 1. CDR3 sequence (DNA): TGTGCCAGCAGCTTGCTAGCGGGAGCCTACGAGCAGTACTTC. This codes for CASSLLAGAYEQYF.

This sequence joins TRBV7-8 and TRBJ1-1; D gene ambiguous. Germline V CDR1 and CDR2: SGHVS, FQNEAQ. V lost 7 bases to trimming and J lost 5 bases, with 11 bases between them. The CDR3 runs to 12 residues. CDR3 protein: CASTNFGTEAFF. CDR3 nucleotides: TGTGCCAGCACCAACTTCGGGACTGAAGCTTTCTTT.

Here the CDR3 reads CSGVGSSYNEQFF. In nucleotides, the CDR3 is TGCAGCGGGGTGGGGAGCTCCTACAATGAGCAGTTCTTC. V is TRBV29-1 and J is TRBJ2-1; D perhaps matches TRBD2 (5 bases). V lost 7 bases, J lost 0 bases, and 10 bases lay in between. This CDR3 contains 13 residues. Germline CDR1 SQVTM, CDR2 ANQGSEA.

The chain employs TRBV7-2 and TRBJ2-7; D gene unclear. The CDR3 length is 14 residues. Trimming stripped 1 base from V and 3 bases from J, with 10 bases between. Germline V gene sequence: CDR1 SGHTA, CDR2 FQGNSA. CDR3 amino acids: CASSLVYLNYEQYF. CDR3 coding DNA: TGTGCCAGCAGCTTAGTCTACCTGAACTACGAGCAGTACTTC.

J is TRBJ2-3 and V is TRBV6-5, with D possibly TRBD2 on 5 matching bases. The CDR3 runs 16 residues. Per germline, CDR1 MNHEY and CDR2 SVGAGI. The V end was cut by 0 bases, the J end by 6 bases, with 16 bases between. The CDR3 nucleotides read TGTGCCAGCAGTTACTCGACCGGGGAGAGGAGCGATACGCAGTATTTT. Its protein product is CASSYSTGERSDTQYF.

The chain joins TRBV10-3 to TRBJ2-5; tentatively, D is TRBD1 (5 bases). Germline CDR1 and CDR2: ENHRY and SYGVKD. Trimming left V 5 bases short and J 0 bases short, with 16 bases between. The CDR3 sequence is 16 residues long. This CDR3 is CAISSRLGANQETQYF. The CDR3 nucleotides read TGTGCCATCAGTAGTCGATTAGGGGCTAACCAAGAGACCCAGTACTTC.

The rearrangement uses TRBV6-5 and TRBJ2-7, with D possibly matching TRBD1 (6 bases). Trimming stripped 0 bases from V and 0 bases from J, with 12 bases between. This CDR3 region has 16 residues. Germline values: CDR1 MNHEY, CDR2 SVGAGI. The chain's CDR3 is CASSYSTGLISYEQYF. The CDR3 coding sequence is TGTGCCAGCAGTTACTCCACAGGGTTGATCTCCTACGAGCAGTACTTC.

The chain is built from TRBV29-1 and TRBJ2-3; 7 nucleotides match TRBD1. This CDR3 is 14 amino acids long. V was pared by 7 bases and J by 4 bases, with 11 bases of the junction left unmatched. Germline CDR1 and CDR2: SQVTM and ANQGSEA. DNA for the CDR3: TGCAGCGGGACGGACAGGTTGGGATCAGATACGCAGTATTTT. This translates into CSGTDRLGSDTQYF.